One sample yielded the 32 T cell receptor beta chains listed below, sequenced in a study of regulatory T cells in long-lasting Graves disease. With iRepertoire HTBI primers and Arm-PCR of CDR3 regions, TCR beta libraries were built. TCRdb re-called the multiplex PCR reads with MiXCR, one entry per CDR3 protein. The sample holds about 350,000 distinct CDR3 sequences, 15% to 20% seen once. Documented time point: newly diagnosed GD, antithyroid drugs for less than 3 months. Extracted PBMC RNA gave rise to the TCR library. The same specimen was also included in a second study, on T cells in Graves' hyperthyroidism and ophthalmopathy.

Source: peripheral blood mononuclear cells (PBMCs), taken at new diagnosis, from a patient treated with antithyroid drugs. The receptor source for this set is a woman between 18 and 29 years old with Graves disease.

V and J are TRBV20-1 and TRBJ2-3, with D perhaps TRBD1 (7 bases). Germline assignment: CDR1 DFQATT and CDR2 SNEGSKA (reference sequence). Trimming stripped 4 bases from V and 0 bases from J, with 17 bases between. The CDR3 runs to 16 residues. Written as DNA, the CDR3 is TGCAGTGCTACCGGGGGACAGATGCTTAGCACAGATACGCAGTATTTT. It is translated as CSATGGQMLSTDTQYF.

This clonotype was seen a handful of times. The chain recombines TRBV20-1 with TRBJ1-2, with 8 bases lining up with TRBD1. Per the germline V gene, CDR1 is DFQATT and CDR2 is SNEGSKA (reference sequence). The CDR3 is 13 amino acids. After removal of 5 bases from V and 0 bases from J, the junction contained 2 bases not matched to a gene. The CDR3 region is CSAGQGTNYGYTF. The CDR3 DNA follows: TGCAGTGCTGGACAGGGAACTAACTATGGCTACACCTTC.

The sample holds many counts of this clonotype. The CDR3 sequence is CAIRPGLAGLTDTQYF. The CDR3 DNA sequence: TGTGCCATCAGGCCGGGACTAGCGGGACTCACAGATACGCAGTATTTT. The rearrangement links TRBV10-3 to TRBJ2-3, with 13 bases identical to TRBD2. Trimming cost V 6 bases and J 2 bases; bases outside gene matches: 5. The CDR3 totals 16 residues. Germline values: CDR1 ENHRY, CDR2 SYGVKD.

About this clonotype itself: This may come from a read error, since a much larger clone is one base off. CDR3 in amino acids: CSAPALGENQETQYF. In DNA, the CDR3 is TGCAGTGCCCCCGCGTTGGGTGAGAACCAAGAGACCCAGTACTTC. The chain joins TRBV20-1 to TRBJ2-1; no definite D call. The DNA end lines up better with TRBJ2-5; the J call may be wrong. The length of the CDR3 is 15 residues. Per the germline V gene, CDR1 is DFQATT and CDR2 is SNEGSKA (reference sequence).

This clonotype showed up just a few times. The genes are TRBV29-1 and TRBJ1-2, with a tentative D call TRBD1 (5 bases). This CDR3 has 14 amino acids. The V end lost 1 base, the J end lost 4 bases, and 13 bases lay between the germline ends. Germline CDR1 SQVTM, CDR2 ANQGSEA. The CDR3 bases are TGCAGCGTTGAAGGGCAGGGACCCTCCTATGGCTACACCTTC. Its translation is CSVEGQGPSYGYTF. Complete variable domain (other parts from reference TRBV29-1 and TRBJ1-2): SAVISQKPSRDICQRGTSLTIQCQVDSQVTMMFWYRQQPGQSLTLIATANQGSEATYESGFVIDKFPISRPNLTFSTLTVSNMSPEDSSIYLCSVEGQGPSYGYTFGSGTRLTVV.

This clonotype was observed at least ten times. The rearrangement uses TRBV5-1 and TRBJ2-1, with 7 bases that match TRBD2. Looked up from germline, CDR1 is SGHRS and CDR2 is YFSETQ. Losses at the gene ends were 5 bases for V and 6 bases for J; bases not matched to a gene: 5. CDR3 length equals 13 residues. CDR3 region: CASRAGDINEQFF. The CDR3 region has the DNA TGCGCCAGCAGGGCGGGAGACATCAATGAGCAGTTCTTC.

This clonotype was observed a few times. The rearrangement joins TRBV20-1 to TRBJ2-3; 12 bases agree with TRBD2. V dropped 6 bases and J dropped 2; count of bases not matched to a gene: 6. Looked up from germline, CDR1 is DFQATT and CDR2 is SNEGSKA (reference sequence). The CDR3 spans 15 residues. The chain's CDR3 is CSAPRLAGDTDTQYF. The CDR3, as DNA: TGCAGTGCCCCTAGACTAGCGGGGGACACAGATACGCAGTATTTT.

As concerns this clonotype: Just one base apart from a much larger clone, this may be a read error. The chain couples TRBV20-1 to TRBJ2-6; 7 bases match TRBD2. Per the germline V gene, CDR1 is DFQATT and CDR2 is SNEGSKA (reference sequence). This CDR3 is built from 18 residues. The CDR3 DNA sequence: TGCAGTGCTAGAGTCCCCTGGACTAGTCGTTCTGGGGCCGACGTCCTGACTTTC. Protein product: CSARVPWTSRSGADVLTF.

As concerns this clonotype: This could be a read error, since a much larger clone is one nucleotide away. The chain couples TRBV27 to TRBJ2-2, with D possibly TRBD1 on 5 matching bases. The CDR3 runs 13 residues. Per germline, CDR1 MNHEY and CDR2 SMNVEV (reference sequence). The CDR3 nucleotides read TGTACCACCTCCGGACAGAACACCGGGGAGCTGTTTTTT. The encoded protein is CTTSGQNTGELFF.

This clonotype was picked up many times. The V and J genes are TRBV20-1 and TRBJ1-5, with 7 bases matching TRBD1. V shed 0 bases and J 3 bases; nucleotides not matched to a gene: 8. Germline lookup yields CDR1 DFQATT and CDR2 SNEGSKA (reference sequence). The CDR3 sequence is 16 residues long. CDR3 DNA: TGCAGTGCTAGAGATCTCCGGGACAGCCACAATCAGCCCCAGCATTTT. Translation gives CSARDLRDSHNQPQHF.

This clonotype has just a few counts. V usage is TRBV5-1 and J usage is TRBJ1-1, with 7 positions matching TRBD1. Unmatched junction bases numbered 3, after V lost 0 bases and J lost 4 bases. The CDR3 sequence is 14 residues long. CDR1 is SGHRS and CDR2 is YFSETQ in the germline V gene. DNA of the CDR3: TGCGCCAGCAGCTTGGACGCAGGGGGCACTGAAGCTTTCTTT. Translation: CASSLDAGGTEAFF.

This clonotype was seen repeatedly, ten times or more. The chain employs TRBV28 and TRBJ1-1; D uncertain. V was pared by 2 bases and J by 0 bases, with 10 bases between. From germline, CDR1 is MDHEN and CDR2 SYDVKM. This CDR3 has 15 residues. The CDR3 DNA reads TGTGCCAGCAGTTTACCGGCGGTGATGAACACTGAAGCTTTCTTT. This sequence encodes CASSLPAVMNTEAFF.

This clonotype was counted ten times or more. V and J are TRBV11-2 and TRBJ2-5, with TRBD2 matching over 9 bases. The CDR3 length is 14 residues. Germline lookup yields CDR1 SGHAT and CDR2 FQNNGV. After removal of 5 bases from V and 4 bases from J, the junction contained 5 bases not matched to a gene. CDR3 in DNA: TGTGCCAGCAGCATAATAGCGGGAGTAGAGACCCAGTACTTC. This translates into CASSIIAGVETQYF.

In this sample, this clonotype turned up many times. As DNA, the CDR3 is TGTGCCAGCAGCCAAGATCGGGATAGTGAGCAGTTCTTC. This gives the protein CASSQDRDSEQFF. This rearrangement joins TRBV3-1 to TRBJ2-3, with a possible D match to TRBD2 (5 bases). The J call is in doubt because the DNA end fits TRBJ2-1 better. The length of the CDR3 is 13 residues. Per germline, CDR1 LGHDT and CDR2 YNNKEL (reference sequence).

The V gene is TRBV12-3 or TRBV12-4, the J gene TRBJ1-3, with D maybe TRBD1 (6 bases). The V end lost 6 bases, the J end lost 2 bases, and 8 bases lay between the germline ends. The CDR3 is 13 residues long. The CDR3 loop reads CASRNRAGNTIYF. CDR3 bases: TGTGCCAGCAGGAACAGGGCTGGAAACACCATATATTTT.

Note on this clonotype: A single base is all that separates this from a far larger clone, so a read error is likely. The chain couples TRBV5-1 to TRBJ2-1; tentative D call: TRBD2 (6 bases). The end of the DNA is better explained by TRBJ2-7, so the J call may be wrong. The CDR3 runs 12 residues. Germline loops: CDR1 SGHRS, CDR2 YFSETQ. The CDR3 region has the DNA TGCGCCAGCAGCTACGGGACTTGCGAGCAGTACTTC. Translated: CASSYGTCEQYF.

The CDR3 bases are TGCAGTGCCTCCGACAGGGGGCTAGGTGAGCAGTTCTTC. This codes for CSASDRGLGEQFF. The chain is built from TRBV20-1 and TRBJ2-1; 10 bases map to TRBD1. J lost 9 bases, V lost 6 bases, and 8 bases had no gene match. Germline lookup yields CDR1 DFQATT and CDR2 SNEGSKA (reference sequence). The CDR3 has 13 amino acids.

A note on this clonotype: A read error may explain this, as a much larger clone is one base away. The chain uses TRBV5-5 and TRBJ2-3; perhaps D is TRBD1 or TRBD2 (6 bases each). Matching the DNA end better, TRBJ2-5 makes the J call doubtful. The germline V gene has CDR1 SGHKS and CDR2 YYEKEE (reference sequence). The length of the CDR3 is 13 residues. For the CDR3, the DNA is TGTGCCGGCAACCCTGGGGGGCGGGAGACCCAGTACTTC. Translated, it gives CAGNPGGRETQYF.

This clonotype was detected many times. The rearrangement links TRBV18 to TRBJ2-5; D not certain. CDR1 and CDR2 (germline): KGHSH, LQKENI. V was clipped by 7 bases and J by 2 bases, with 11 bases between them. The CDR3 length is 13 residues. The DNA of the CDR3 is TGTGCCAGCTGCCGATCTAGGCAAGAGACCCAGTACTTC. Translating gives CASCRSRQETQYF.

The chain couples TRBV15 to TRBJ2-1; D is perhaps TRBD1 (6 bases). Germline V gene data show CDR1 as LNHNV and CDR2 as YYDKDF (reference sequence). Trimming removed 1 base at V and 4 bases at J, with 14 bases between. The CDR3 is 16 amino acids. The CDR3 nucleotides read TGTGCCACCAGCAGAGGAATACAGGGAAATTACAATGAGCAGTTCTTC. Protein: CATSRGIQGNYNEQFF.

Many counts were recorded for this clonotype. The V gene is TRBV5-1, the J gene TRBJ1-4; possibly TRBD1 for D (5 bases). Germline V gives CDR1 SGHRS, CDR2 YFSETQ. The CDR3 consists of 16 residues. V was shortened by 4 bases and J by 0 bases, with 13 bases between the two germline ends. CDR3 in amino acids: CASSPSGASTNEKLFF. CDR3 DNA sequence: TGCGCCAGCAGCCCCTCCGGGGCATCAACTAATGAAAAACTGTTTTTT.

The table lists this clonotype with a few counts. A read error may explain this, as a much larger clone is one base away. The chain recombines TRBV2 with TRBJ2-1; 9 bases fit TRBD1. The CDR3 runs to 13 residues. From germline, CDR1 is SNHLY and CDR2 FYNNEI. With 11 bases clipped from V and 8 bases from J, the junction kept 10 bases outside the gene matches. This CDR3 is CAEGGQGNDEQFF. In nucleotides, the CDR3 is TGTGCCGAGGGGGGACAGGGTAACGATGAGCAGTTCTTC.

This clonotype came up many times. This sequence joins TRBV11-2 and TRBJ2-1, with 8 bases that match TRBD2. Germline loops: CDR1 SGHAT, CDR2 FQNNGV. This CDR3 has 17 amino acids. The ends lost 4 bases at V and 9 bases at J; junction bases unmatched: 17. CDR3 region: CASSSPSTGTRTREQFF. CDR3 bases: TGTGCCAGCAGCTCCCCTTCAACCGGGACTAGGACCCGTGAGCAGTTCTTC.

CDR3 sequence: CASSAQTGTKTGGYTF. CDR3 sequence (DNA): TGTGCCAGCAGTGCCCAAACCGGGACGAAAACGGGGGGCTACACCTTC. The chain couples TRBV6-1 to TRBJ1-2; maybe TRBD1 (5 bases). Germline V lookup: CDR1 MNHNS, CDR2 SASEGT. The CDR3 has 16 amino acids. Trimming removed 4 bases at V and 8 bases at J, with 23 bases between.

The V and J genes are TRBV5-4 and TRBJ1-1; 10 bases match TRBD1. Germline CDR1 SGHNT, CDR2 YYREEE (reference sequence). The ends lost 4 bases at V and 0 bases at J; junction bases unmatched: 3. The CDR3 runs to 15 residues. The CDR3 nucleotides read TGTGCCAGCAGCAGACAGGGGGCACTGAACACTGAAGCTTTCTTT. This codes for CASSRQGALNTEAFF.

This chain uses TRBV7-2 with TRBJ2-7; D may match TRBD1 or TRBD2 (5 bases each). V was pared by 3 bases and J by 0 bases, with 21 bases between. The V gene's germline CDR1 is SGHTA and CDR2 FQGNSA. The CDR3 has 18 residues. DNA for the CDR3: TGTGCCAGCAGCTTCGGGATAGCGACAGCGCCCACCTCCTACGAGCAGTACTTC. It yields the protein CASSFGIATAPTSYEQYF.

As concerns this clonotype: One end of the junction is discordant with germline, which a read error may explain. The rearrangement links TRBV3-1 to TRBJ2-5; possible D gene TRBD2, 6 bases. Germline lookup yields CDR1 LGHDT and CDR2 YNNKEL (reference sequence). The CDR3 consists of 15 residues. The CDR3 sequence is CASSQDWGEEEIQYF. CDR3 DNA: TGTGCCAGCAGCCAAGATTGGGGGGAGGAAGAGATCCAGTACTTC.

This clonotype was counted ten times or more. The J gene is TRBJ2-7, the V gene TRBV27, with 8 bases aligning to TRBD2. Per the germline V gene, CDR1 is MNHEY and CDR2 is SMNVEV (reference sequence). This CDR3 region has 14 residues. Trimming cost V 5 bases and J 2 bases; bases outside gene matches: 5. This chain's CDR3 is CASSRYSGTYEQYF. CDR3 coding DNA: TGTGCCAGCAGTCGATATAGCGGGACCTACGAGCAGTACTTC.

This clonotype was detected only once. The CDR3 is CASSETPSGGGDTQYF. The CDR3 region has the DNA TGTGCCAGCAGTGAAACTCCTAGCGGGGGGGGCGATACGCAGTATTTT. The chain carries TRBV2 and TRBJ2-3, with TRBD2 identical over 12 bases. The ends lost 2 bases at V and 6 bases at J; junction bases unmatched: 6. The V gene's germline CDR1 is SNHLY and CDR2 FYNNEI. The CDR3 is made up of 16 amino acids.

This clonotype was recorded many times. The gene calls are TRBV7-8 and TRBJ2-2, with D tentatively TRBD1 or TRBD2 (5 bases each). The germline gives CDR1 SGHVS, CDR2 FQNEAQ. This CDR3 contains 16 residues. V shed 1 base and J shed 4 bases, with 13 bases lying between them. CDR3 sequence (DNA): TGTGCCAGCAGCTTAGTTTTCGGGACCGCCACCGGGGAGCTGTTTTTT. It encodes CASSLVFGTATGELFF.

This clonotype was detected ten times or more. The genes are TRBV6-1 and TRBJ1-5; D might be TRBD1 (6 bases). There are 16 residues in the CDR3. Trimming cost V 3 bases and J 0 bases, with 12 bases left between them. Looked up from germline, CDR1 is MNHNS and CDR2 is SASEGT. CDR3: CASSDLRQVSNQPQHF. The CDR3 coding sequence is TGTGCCAGCAGTGACCTGAGACAGGTTAGCAATCAGCCCCAGCATTTT.

On this clonotype itself: A much larger clone sits a single nucleotide away, making a read error possible. J is TRBJ1-5 and V is TRBV20-1; D is possibly TRBD1 (5 bases). Germline CDR1 DFQATT, CDR2 SNEGSKA (reference sequence). V was trimmed by 5 bases and J by 0 bases, leaving 14 bases between them. This CDR3 region has 15 residues. The CDR3 sequence: CSAQETDYSNQPQHF. CDR3 nucleotide sequence: TGCAGTGCTCAAGAGACAGACTATAGCAATCAGCCCCAGCATTTT.